A selection of T cell receptor beta chains follows, all from one sample in a study of T cells in Graves' hyperthyroidism and ophthalmopathy. TCRdb fed the multiplex PCR reads into MiXCR, producing one record per CDR3 protein. The data show fewer than 450,000 distinct CDR3 sequences, 15% to 20% seen once. The sequenced material came from blood. Receptors originate from a woman between 25 and 40 years old with Graves' hyperthyroidism that later progressed to Graves' ophthalmopathy. CDR3s include the opening cysteine and the closing phenylalanine or tryptophan. The D gene is left open where the match is weak. Clone size appears in some rows only: once, few, many, or a class for an expanded clone.

size: many
V: TRBV28
J: TRBJ1-5
D: NA
CDR3: CAARLGANQPQHF
DNA: TGTGCCGCCAGACTGGGGGCGAATCAGCCCCAGCATTTT

size: many
V: TRBV19
J: TRBJ2-1
D: TRBD2
CDR3: CASSNPGLAGGLDEQFF
DNA: TGTGCCAGTAGTAACCCTGGACTAGCGGGGGGGCTAGATGAGCAGTTCTTC

size: many
V: TRBV7-9
J: TRBJ2-7
D: NA
CDR3: CASSPQGARRGVPYEQYF
DNA: TGTGCCAGCAGCCCCCAGGGGGCGCGTCGGGGGGTCCCCTACGAGCAGTACTTC

size: many
V: TRBV15
J: TRBJ1-4
D: NA
CDR3: CATSPSANEKLFF
DNA: TGTGCCACCAGTCCCAGTGCCAATGAAAAACTGTTTTTT

size: many
V: TRBV6-1
J: TRBJ2-7
D: NA
CDR3: CASSQLYSGDFSYEQYF
DNA: TGTGCCAGCAGCCAACTCTACTCGGGGGATTTCTCCTACGAGCAGTACTTC

size: few
V: TRBV4-1
J: TRBJ2-7
D: NA
CDR3: CASSQERMGYEQYF
DNA: TGCGCCAGCAGCCAAGAGCGTATGGGTTACGAGCAGTACTTC

size: many
V: TRBV2
J: TRBJ2-5
D: NA
CDR3: CASSVGGVETQYF
DNA: TGTGCCAGCAGTGTCGGAGGGGTCGAGACCCAGTACTTC

size: many
V: TRBV10-3
J: TRBJ2-1
D: NA
CDR3: CAISVTDTSYNEQFF
DNA: TGTGCCATCAGTGTGACAGATACCTCCTACAATGAGCAGTTCTTC

size: few
V: TRBV27
J: TRBJ2-7
D: TRBD1
CDR3: CASSQLHTGGWIYEQYF
DNA: TGTGCCAGCAGTCAGTTACACACAGGGGGCTGGATCTACGAGCAGTACTTC

size: once
V: TRBV30
J: TRBJ2-2
D: NA
CDR3: CAWSDRRFPGELFF
DNA: TGTGCCTGGAGTGACAGGCGGTTTCCCGGGGAGCTGTTTTTT

size: few
V: TRBV29-1
J: TRBJ2-1
D: TRBD2
CDR3: CSVYGGAPSGGAPYNEQFF
DNA: TGCAGCGTTTACGGGGGGGCCCCAAGCGGGGGGGCCCCCTACAATGAGCAGTTCTTC

size: few
V: TRBV7-6
J: TRBJ2-1
D: NA
CDR3: CASSLGGGVYNEQFF
DNA: TGTGCCAGCAGCTTAGGGGGGGGCGTTTACAATGAGCAGTTCTTC

size: many
V: TRBV7-9
J: TRBJ2-5
D: NA
CDR3: CASSFSAVETQYF
DNA: TGTGCCAGCAGCTTTAGCGCGGTGGAGACCCAGTACTTC

size: NA
V: TRBV9
J: TRBJ2-1
D: NA
CDR3: CASSVGRVVSYNEQFF
DNA: TGTGCCAGCAGCGTAGGGAGGGTCGTTTCCTACAATGAGCAGTTCTTC

size: many
V: TRBV19
J: TRBJ1-5
D: NA
CDR3: CASTPIAQGLHGNQPQHF
DNA: TGTGCCAGTACCCCCATCGCCCAGGGGTTGCATGGCAATCAGCCCCAGCATTTT

size: many
V: TRBV2
J: TRBJ1-1
D: NA
CDR3: CASSVGGADTEAFF
DNA: TGTGCCAGCAGTGTTGGGGGGGCCGACACTGAAGCTTTCTTT

size: many
V: TRBV7-9
J: TRBJ1-1
D: TRBD1
CDR3: CASSKWTGSNTEAFF
DNA: TGTGCCAGCAGCAAATGGACAGGTTCGAACACTGAAGCTTTCTTT

size: NA
V: TRBV19
J: TRBJ1-2
D: TRBD1
CDR3: CASSIAGTGVSYGYTF
DNA: TGTGCCAGTAGTATTGCCGGGACAGGGGTTTCCTATGGCTACACCTTC

size: NA
V: TRBV3-1
J: TRBJ2-6
D: NA
CDR3: CASSRWTPGANVLTF
DNA: TGTGCCAGCAGCCGCTGGACACCCGGGGCCAACGTCCTGACTTTC

size: NA
V: TRBV7-9
J: TRBJ1-4
D: NA
CDR3: CASSLVPEEKLFF
DNA: TGTGCCAGCAGCTTAGTGCCGGAAGAAAAACTGTTTTTT

size: many
V: TRBV2
J: TRBJ2-3
D: NA
CDR3: CASSDLGSTYTQYF
DNA: TGTGCCAGCAGTGACCTGGGGTCAACGTATACGCAGTATTTT

size: NA
V: TRBV2
J: TRBJ1-1
D: TRBD1
CDR3: CASSYDRGPEAFF
DNA: TGTGCCAGCAGTTACGACAGGGGGCCTGAAGCTTTCTTT

size: NA
V: TRBV30
J: TRBJ1-1
D: TRBD1
CDR3: CASRPYIGTGGWGTEAFF
DNA: TGTGCCTCGAGGCCTTATATCGGGACAGGGGGCTGGGGCACTGAAGCTTTCTTT

size: many
V: TRBV3-1
J: TRBJ2-1
D: TRBD2
CDR3: CASSQIAGPSSYNEQFF
DNA: TGTGCCAGCAGCCAAATAGCGGGACCCAGCTCCTACAATGAGCAGTTCTTC

size: NA
V: TRBV10-1
J: TRBJ2-7
D: NA
CDR3: CASSEREFIYEQYF
DNA: TGCGCCAGCAGTGAGCGTGAATTTATCTACGAGCAGTACTTC

size: few
V: TRBV2
J: TRBJ2-5
D: NA
CDR3: CASSVGPHQETQYF
DNA: TGTGCCAGCAGTGTGGGGCCGCACCAAGAGACCCAGTACTTC

size: NA
V: TRBV7-9
J: TRBJ2-7
D: TRBD1
CDR3: CASSDRDRGNFYEQYF
DNA: TGTGCCAGCAGCGACCGGGACAGGGGCAATTTCTACGAGCAGTACTTC

size: many
V: TRBV19
J: TRBJ1-4
D: NA
CDR3: CASMMAWGEKLFF
DNA: TGTGCCAGTATGATGGCCTGGGGTGAAAAACTGTTTTTT

size: many
V: TRBV30
J: TRBJ1-6
D: NA
CDR3: CAWSLGGSPLHF
DNA: TGTGCCTGGAGTCTTGGAGGTTCACCCCTCCACTTT

size: many
V: TRBV6-2/TRBV6-3
J: TRBJ1-1
D: TRBD1
CDR3: CASTWTGMNTEAFF
DNA: TGTGCCAGCACCTGGACAGGTATGAACACTGAAGCTTTCTTT

size: once
V: TRBV6-1
J: TRBJ2-1
D: TRBD2
CDR3: CATRTSGPSPYNEQFF
DNA: TGTGCCACACGGACTAGCGGGCCCTCCCCCTACAATGAGCAGTTCTTC

size: many
V: TRBV9
J: TRBJ2-1
D: NA
CDR3: CASSRGWGVGNEQFF
DNA: TGTGCCAGCAGCAGGGGATGGGGGGTAGGCAATGAGCAGTTCTTC

size: many
V: TRBV18
J: TRBJ1-6
D: NA
CDR3: CASSRQEILSSPLHF
DNA: TGTGCCAGCTCACGTCAGGAGATCCTGAGTTCACCCCTCCACTTT

size: NA
V: TRBV5-6
J: TRBJ2-7
D: NA
CDR3: CASSLDWPYEQYF
DNA: TGTGCCAGCAGCTTGGACTGGCCCTACGAGCAGTACTTC

size: many
V: TRBV30
J: TRBJ2-1
D: NA
CDR3: CAWSRTIDNEQFF
DNA: TGTGCCTGGAGTCGGACAATAGACAATGAGCAGTTCTTC

size: many
V: TRBV12-3/TRBV12-4
J: TRBJ2-7
D: NA
CDR3: CASSLSAFFYEQYF
DNA: TGTGCCAGCAGTTTATCGGCATTTTTCTACGAGCAGTACTTC

size: many
V: TRBV20-1
J: TRBJ2-5
D: NA
CDR3: CSARDQWLAVNQETQYF
DNA: TGCAGTGCTAGAGATCAGTGGTTGGCGGTGAACCAAGAGACCCAGTACTTC

size: few
V: TRBV18
J: TRBJ2-1
D: TRBD2
CDR3: CASSPLAGLVNEQFF
DNA: TGTGCCAGCTCACCACTAGCGGGCTTGGTCAATGAGCAGTTCTTC

size: few
V: TRBV4-2
J: TRBJ2-1
D: NA
CDR3: CASSQTLPRGRNEQFF
DNA: TGTGCCAGCAGCCAGACTTTACCCCGGGGGAGGAATGAGCAGTTCTTC

size: many
V: TRBV12-3/TRBV12-4
J: TRBJ2-7
D: NA
CDR3: CASSREYYEQYF
DNA: TGTGCCAGCAGTCGAGAGTACTACGAGCAGTACTTC

size: few
V: TRBV12-3/TRBV12-4
J: TRBJ1-5
D: NA
CDR3: CASSFVGLGDPQHF
DNA: TGTGCCAGCAGTTTTGTAGGTTTGGGCGATCCCCAGCATTTT

size: many
V: TRBV6-1
J: TRBJ2-5
D: TRBD1
CDR3: CASQLYVRTGEGETQYF
DNA: TGTGCCAGCCAATTGTATGTTAGGACAGGGGAAGGCGAGACCCAGTACTTC

size: NA
V: TRBV5-6
J: TRBJ1-1
D: NA
CDR3: CPSSRVDEAFF
DNA: TGTCCCAGCAGCAGGGTGGATGAAGCTTTCTTT

size: few
V: TRBV30
J: TRBJ2-3
D: TRBD1
CDR3: CAWSMGQDTQYF
DNA: TGTGCCTGGAGCATGGGACAGGATACGCAGTATTTT

size: few
V: TRBV6-2/TRBV6-3
J: TRBJ2-1
D: NA
CDR3: CASSTRMLEQFF
DNA: TGTGCCAGCAGTACACGGATGCTTGAGCAGTTCTTC

size: few
V: TRBV29-1
J: TRBJ2-1
D: TRBD2
CDR3: CSVERGLGFGRPPQFF
DNA: TGCAGCGTTGAAAGGGGACTAGGGTTCGGACGTCCTCCTCAGTTCTTC